The present T cell receptor (beta chain) was sequenced within a study of blood T cell repertoires in COVID-19. Some clones are missing from TCRdb's copy, which holds only in-frame ones; the method was immunoSEQ multiplex PCR. Here the sample spans under 500,000 clones, approximately 92% being singletons. With V trimmed by 6 bases and J by 7 bases, 16 bases remained unmatched. Per germline, CDR1 LGHDT and CDR2 YNNKEL (reference sequence). This CDR3 has 17 residues. This receptor was taken from a man under 40 who had recovered from COVID-19. The chain uses TRBV3-1 (or the pseudogene TRBV3-2) and TRBJ2-2, with TRBD1 identical over 8 bases. The sample was PBMCs or T cells enriched from blood (not recorded which). CDR3 nucleotides: TGTGCCAGCAGTCTGCTTGGACAGGGCGTAAGTTTCGGGGAGCTGTTTTTT. This sequence encodes CASSLLGQGVSFGELFF.